A single sample gave rise to the 9 T cell receptor beta chains below, sequenced in a study of blood T cell repertoires in COVID-19. Profiling relied on immunoSEQ multiplex PCR, and the TCRdb table lists in-frame clones only, not all of them. Here the sample spans about 220,000 clones, about 86% being singletons. Sequencing was carried out using PBMCs or T cells enriched from blood (not recorded which). All receptors derive from a woman aged 40-49 years with acute COVID-19.

The V call is TRBV19, the J call TRBJ2-7; possible D gene TRBD2, 7 bases. There are 16 residues in the CDR3. The germline CDR1 and CDR2 sequences are LNHDA and SQIVND (reference sequence). V gave up 5 bases and J gave up 5 bases, with 22 bases separating them. This CDR3 reads CASSPWGGRGSNEQYF. The CDR3 DNA follows: TGTGCCAGTAGTCCCTGGGGGGGGCGAGGTTCCAACGAGCAGTACTTC. Full variable domain (outside the CDR3, taken from reference TRBV19 and TRBJ2-7): DGGITQSPKYLFRKEGQNVTLSCEQNLNHDAMYWYRQDPGQGLRLIYYSQIVNDFQKGDIAEGYSVSREKKESFPLTVTSAQKNPTAFYLCASSPWGGRGSNEQYFGPGTRLTVT.

The CDR3 here is CASSVGLAGVEKTQYF. The CDR3 region has the DNA TGTGCCAGCAGCGTAGGGCTAGCGGGAGTGGAGAAGACCCAGTACTTC. The chain joins TRBV9 to TRBJ2-5; 10 nucleotides match TRBD2. Germline V gene sequence: CDR1 SGDLS, CDR2 YYNGEE. This CDR3 contains 16 residues. V dropped 0 bases and J dropped 6; count of bases not matched to a gene: 8.

The V gene is TRBV9, the J gene TRBJ2-1, with 8 bases identical to TRBD2. The CDR3 has 14 amino acids. Germline values: CDR1 SGDLS, CDR2 YYNGEE. Germline trimming cut 2 bases from V and 7 bases from J; bases unmatched to any gene: 5. In nucleotides, the CDR3 is TGTGCCAGCAGCGTGACAGTAGCGGGGAATGAGCAGTTCTTC. Amino acid sequence: CASSVTVAGNEQFF.

V usage is TRBV19 and J usage is TRBJ1-3, with D maybe TRBD1 (5 bases). Trimming cost V 5 bases and J 2 bases, with 19 bases left between them. Germline V CDR1 and CDR2: LNHDA, SQIVND (reference sequence). CDR3 length: 17 amino acids. CDR3 sequence: CASSDSSAGPAGNTIYF. CDR3 nucleotides: TGTGCCAGTAGTGACTCCAGTGCGGGGCCGGCTGGAAACACCATATATTTT.

The chain combines TRBV18 with TRBJ1-3; no reliable D call. Trimming took off 0 bases at V and 0 bases at J, with 3 bases between the two ends. There are 14 residues in the CDR3. CDR1 is KGHSH, CDR2 LQKENI, per germline. The DNA for the CDR3 is TGTGCCAGCTCACCACCCAACTCTGGAAACACCATATATTTT. This gives the protein CASSPPNSGNTIYF. Complete variable domain (other parts from reference TRBV18 and TRBJ1-3): NAGVMQNPRHLVRRRGQEARLRCSPMKGHSHVYWYRQLPEEGLKFMVYLQKENIIDESGMPKERFSAEFPKEGPSILRIQQVVRGDSAAYFCASSPPNSGNTIYFGEGSWLTVV.

The sample holds a few counts of this clone. CDR3 protein: CASRLGTGKGTDTQYF. CDR3 nucleotides: TGTGCCAGCAGGCTTGGGACAGGGAAAGGCACAGATACGCAGTATTTT. The chain recombines TRBV11-3 with TRBJ2-3; 9 bases are shared with TRBD1. The trim removed 6 bases at V and 1 base at J, leaving 8 bases unmatched. This CDR3 is 16 amino acids long. Germline loops: CDR1 SGHNT, CDR2 YENEEA.

This chain joins TRBV18 and TRBJ1-3; TRBD1 matches 7 bases. The CDR3 is 16 residues long. The V segment lost 3 bases and the J segment 0 bases; nucleotides outside the gene matches: 5. Germline loops: CDR1 KGHSH, CDR2 LQKENI. Here the CDR3 DNA reads TGTGCCAGCTCACCCAGGACAGGCCTCTCTGGAAACACCATATATTTT. Translated, it gives CASSPRTGLSGNTIYF. Full variable domain (remainder filled in from reference TRBV18 and TRBJ1-3): NAGVMQNPRHLVRRRGQEARLRCSPMKGHSHVYWYRQLPEEGLKFMVYLQKENIIDESGMPKERFSAEFPKEGPSILRIQQVVRGDSAAYFCASSPRTGLSGNTIYFGEGSWLTVV.

CDR3 nucleotide sequence: TGCGCCAGCAGCAGCCTAGGTATCAATGAGCAGTTCTTC. Translating gives CASSSLGINEQFF. The chain carries TRBV5-1 and TRBJ2-1; no clear D. V was clipped by 4 bases and J by 6 bases, with 11 bases between them. Germline V lookup: CDR1 SGHRS, CDR2 YFSETQ. The CDR3 is made up of 13 amino acids.

The genes are TRBV7-2 and TRBJ1-2, with TRBD1 as a possible D gene (6 bases). Between the trimmed V and J ends, which lost 1 base and 7 bases, there was a span of 16 bases. The germline gives CDR1 SGHTA, CDR2 FQGNSA. The length of the CDR3 is 15 residues. CDR3 region: CASSLEVSRGAGYTF. CDR3 sequence (DNA): TGTGCCAGCAGCTTAGAAGTCTCCAGGGGAGCTGGCTACACCTTC.